This record covers a single TCR beta chain. What it recognizes is unknown. The sample belongs to a study of Ad26.COV2.S vaccination and SARS-CoV-2 variants. Whole-study results and caveats: Vaccinees and placebo recipients showed similar non-spike TCR breadth. People given the vaccine had a wider spike-specific TCR breadth than placebo recipients did.

Clones were read by immunoSEQ multiplex PCR, and TCRdb kept only the in-frame ones, dropping some. The table lists roughly 450,000 clones, 80% to 95% of them singletons. This sample's treatment: roughly 19 received Ad26.COV2.S at low or high dose, single or two shots; 5 received placebo; per-sample allocation not given. Samples were taken on day 63 after the first vaccine or placebo injection. The CDR3 runs 13 residues. Germline CDR1 and CDR2: MNHEY and SMNVEV (reference sequence). V lost 5 bases and J 2 bases, leaving 10 bases between the germline ends. The chain links TRBV27 to TRBJ2-7; D unresolved. This specimen was peripheral blood, taken in a trial of Ad26.COV2.S vaccine versus placebo. This TCR was recovered from a person aged 18-60 years who received the Ad26.COV2.S COVID-19 vaccine or a placebo. Written as DNA, the CDR3 is TGTGCCAGCAGTACGTCCGGGCCCTACGAGCAGTACTTC. As protein: CASSTSGPYEQYF.